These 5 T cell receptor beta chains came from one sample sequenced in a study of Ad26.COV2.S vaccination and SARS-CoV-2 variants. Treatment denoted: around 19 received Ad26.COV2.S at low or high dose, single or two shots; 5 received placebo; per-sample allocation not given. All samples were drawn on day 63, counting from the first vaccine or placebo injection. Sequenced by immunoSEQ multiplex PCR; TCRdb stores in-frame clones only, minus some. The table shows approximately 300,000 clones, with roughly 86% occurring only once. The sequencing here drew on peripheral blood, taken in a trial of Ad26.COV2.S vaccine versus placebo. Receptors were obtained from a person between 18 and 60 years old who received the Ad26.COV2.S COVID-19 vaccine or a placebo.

Written as DNA, the CDR3 is TGCGCCAGCAGCCCAGAGGGGAGCACCGGGGAGCTGTTTTTT. Translation: CASSPEGSTGELFF. The V and J genes are TRBV5-1 and TRBJ2-2; D may be TRBD1 or TRBD2 (5 bases each). CDR1 is SGHRS and CDR2 is YFSETQ in the germline V gene. The CDR3 contains 14 residues. V was trimmed by 4 bases and J by 4 bases, leaving 11 bases between them.

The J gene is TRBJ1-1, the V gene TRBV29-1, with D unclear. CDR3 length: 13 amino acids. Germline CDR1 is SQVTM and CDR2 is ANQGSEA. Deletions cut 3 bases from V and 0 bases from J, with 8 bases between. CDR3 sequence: CSVDYWVNTEAFF. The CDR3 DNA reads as TGCAGCGTTGATTACTGGGTGAACACTGAAGCTTTCTTT.

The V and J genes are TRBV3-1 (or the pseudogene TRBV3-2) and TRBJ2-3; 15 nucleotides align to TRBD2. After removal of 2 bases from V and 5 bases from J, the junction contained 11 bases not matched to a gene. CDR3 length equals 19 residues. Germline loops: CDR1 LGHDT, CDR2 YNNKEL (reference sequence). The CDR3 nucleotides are TGTGCCAGCAGCCAACCGATCCGGACTAGCGGGGGGGCGGAAGATACGCAGTATTTT. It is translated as CASSQPIRTSGGAEDTQYF.

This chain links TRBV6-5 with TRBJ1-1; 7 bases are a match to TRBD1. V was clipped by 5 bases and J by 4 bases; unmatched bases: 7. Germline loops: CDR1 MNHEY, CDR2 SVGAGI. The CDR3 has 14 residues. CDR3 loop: CASSMTGYGTEAFF. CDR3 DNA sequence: TGTGCCAGCAGTATGACAGGGTACGGCACTGAAGCTTTCTTT.

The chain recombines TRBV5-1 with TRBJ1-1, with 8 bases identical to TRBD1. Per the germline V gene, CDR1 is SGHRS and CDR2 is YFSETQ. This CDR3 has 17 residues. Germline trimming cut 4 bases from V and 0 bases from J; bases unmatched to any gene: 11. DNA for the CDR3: TGCGCCAGCAGCCTAGAGACAGGGGCGAATATGAACACTGAAGCTTTCTTT. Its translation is CASSLETGANMNTEAFF.